This T cell receptor (beta chain) was recovered during a study of blood T cell repertoires in COVID-19. Study background: Samples representing acute and convalescent COVID-19 were sourced from the United States, Italy and Spain.

In the authors' workflow: Nucleated cell number was recorded as an estimate derived from reference gene primer amplification. Sequenced by immunoSEQ multiplex PCR; TCRdb stores in-frame clones only, minus some. Clone size and the V and J calls come from that table; the DNA yielded D and trimming. The sample holds some 68,000 clones, around 91% seen once. A Seattle source enrolled patients during active infection and followed them longitudinally. Per the germline V gene, CDR1 is SGHRS and CDR2 is YFSETQ. CDR3 size: 13 residues. V was cut by 1 base and J by 4 bases, with 8 bases left in between. The source is a man aged 45-65 years with COVID-19, enrolled during active disease. The chain recombines TRBV5-1 with TRBJ1-2; D is undetermined. The sequenced sample was peripheral blood. The CDR3, as DNA: TGCGCCAGCAGCTTGTCACGGGGCTATGGCTACACCTTC. Its protein product is CASSLSRGYGYTF.